These 25 T cell receptor beta chains were all obtained from the same sample, sequenced in a study of CD8+ T cells in alopecia areata. Treatment here: oral pan-JAK inhibitor, 5-10 mg twice daily. Following extraction, RNA underwent reverse transcription to cDNA, which served as the sequencing template. This table comes from immunoSEQ multiplex PCR, and its TCRdb copy is limited to in-frame clones, with some not included. Of about 190,000 clones in the sample, approximately 60% were seen once. The material sequenced was CD4+ T cells sorted from blood, taken at week 4, from a patient treated with tofacitinib. These receptors were collected from a human donor with alopecia areata.

The chain carries TRBV6-5 and TRBJ1-2; D unclear. V dropped 6 bases and J dropped 9 bases, with 17 bases sitting between them. The CDR3 is made up of 13 amino acids. CDR1 and CDR2 from the germline V gene are MNHEY and SVGAGI. The CDR3 here is CASRIQLEGSYTF. CDR3 sequence (DNA): TGTGCCAGCAGGATACAGCTCGAAGGGAGCTACACCTTC.

This clone was counted once. The chain combines TRBV7-2 with TRBJ2-5; maybe TRBD2 (6 bases). From germline, CDR1 is SGHTA and CDR2 FQGNSA. Between the trimmed V and J ends, which lost 5 bases and 4 bases, there was a span of 8 bases. The CDR3 loop spans 12 amino acids. The CDR3 here is CASSAGRETQYF. CDR3 DNA sequence: TGTGCCAGCAGCGCGGGGAGAGAGACCCAGTACTTC.

The rearrangement links TRBV7-2 to TRBJ2-6; no clear D gene. Germline lookup yields CDR1 SGHTA and CDR2 FQGNSA. V dropped 0 bases and J dropped 0 bases, with 3 bases sitting between them. CDR3 length: 15 amino acids. In DNA, the CDR3 is TGTGCCAGCAGCTTAGCTAGCTCTGGGGCCAACGTCCTGACTTTC. Translated, it gives CASSLASSGANVLTF. The full variable domain, rest sourced from reference TRBV7-2 and TRBJ2-6, is GAGVSQSPSNKVTEKGKDVELRCDPISGHTALYWYRQSLGQGLEFLIYFQGNSAPDKSGLPSDRFSAERTGGSVSTLTIQRTQQEDSAVYLCASSLASSGANVLTFGAGSRLTVL.

This sequence joins TRBV5-1 and TRBJ2-7; 9 bases agree with TRBD2. CDR1 is SGHRS, CDR2 YFSETQ, per germline. The CDR3 has 14 amino acids. The V gene end was trimmed by 3 bases and the J gene end by 2 bases; junction bases not matched to a gene: 3. The CDR3 here is CASSYGTSTYEQYF. CDR3 DNA sequence: TGCGCCAGCAGCTACGGGACTAGCACCTACGAGCAGTACTTC.

V usage is TRBV30 and J usage is TRBJ2-7; 7 bases line up with TRBD1. CDR1 is GTSNPN, CDR2 SVGIG, per germline (reference sequence). V shed 3 bases and J 7 bases; nucleotides not matched to a gene: 6. This CDR3 is 12 amino acids long. In DNA form, the CDR3 reads TGTGCCTGGAGCCCATTACAGGGGGAGCAGTACTTC. Residues: CAWSPLQGEQYF.

This clone was observed once. The rearrangement uses TRBV27 and TRBJ1-1; D remains ambiguous. Trimming took 8 bases from V and 0 from J, leaving 10 bases between them. In germline, CDR1 is MNHEY, CDR2 SMNVEV (reference sequence). The CDR3 loop spans 13 amino acids. The CDR3 loop is CASCRGVNTEAFF. CDR3 in DNA: TGTGCCAGCTGTCGGGGTGTGAACACTGAAGCTTTCTTT.

The rearrangement links TRBV5-6 to TRBJ2-1; TRBD2 aligns across 10 bases. CDR3 length: 15 residues. Germline CDR1 is SGHDT and CDR2 is YYEEEE. V shed 0 bases, J shed 9 bases, and the junction held 6 bases outside the gene matches. As DNA, the CDR3 is TGTGCCAGCAGCTTGGGGCTAGCGGGAGCGGGTGAGCAGTTCTTC. Protein sequence: CASSLGLAGAGEQFF.

The J gene is TRBJ2-1, the V gene TRBV18; D possibly corresponds to TRBD2 (6 bases). The CDR3 loop spans 15 amino acids. Trimming cost V 3 bases and J 8 bases, with 17 bases left between them. Germline V gives CDR1 KGHSH, CDR2 LQKENI. For the CDR3, the DNA is TGTGCCAGCTCACCGCGGGACCTTTCAGGGCATGAGCAGTTCTTC. It codes for CASSPRDLSGHEQFF.

This chain connects TRBV30 to TRBJ2-3; TRBD1 agrees at 9 bases. V lost 3 bases to trimming and J lost 7 bases; unmatched junction nucleotides: 5. Germline CDR1 reads GTSNPN; CDR2 reads SVGIG (reference sequence). The CDR3 covers 13 residues. The CDR3 here is CAWRGTGFNTQYF. The CDR3 nucleotides are TGTGCCTGGAGGGGGACAGGGTTTAATACGCAGTATTTT.

The J gene is TRBJ1-1, the V gene TRBV30; D gene ambiguous. The CDR3 length is 13 residues. CDR1 and CDR2 (germline): GTSNPN, SVGIG (reference sequence). With 4 bases removed from V and 5 bases from J, the gap between germline ends came to 14 bases. The CDR3 nucleotides read TGTGCCTGGATAGGGAGATCGATTACTGAAGCTTTCTTT. Its translation is CAWIGRSITEAFF.

This clone was picked up a small number of times. V gene TRBV5-1 combines with J gene TRBJ2-5; perhaps D is TRBD1 or TRBD2 (5 bases each). CDR1 is SGHRS and CDR2 is YFSETQ in the germline V gene. The CDR3 is 17 residues long. V was clipped by 4 bases and J by 5 bases, with 24 bases between them. CDR3 sequence (DNA): TGCGCCAGCAGCCCTGGCTGGCTTGGGGGAGAAGCCGAGACCCAGTACTTC. It encodes CASSPGWLGGEAETQYF.

This chain joins TRBV7-9 and TRBJ2-3, with no clear D. V gave up 1 base and J gave up 5 bases, with 1 base separating them. From germline, CDR1 is SEHNR and CDR2 FQNEAQ (reference sequence). This CDR3 contains 11 residues. CDR3 DNA: TGTGCCAGCAGCTTAGTAGATACGCAGTATTTT. Encoded protein: CASSLVDTQYF.

The chain joins TRBV7-2 to TRBJ2-3, with TRBD2 matching 7 bases. CDR1 SGHTA and CDR2 FQGNSA come from the germline V gene. The length of the CDR3 is 15 residues. V lost 7 bases, J lost 4 bases, and 11 bases stayed unmatched. The CDR3, as DNA: TGTGCCAGCACGTCTCCGGCGGGAGTTGCAGATACGCAGTATTTT. It yields the protein CASTSPAGVADTQYF.

The V and J genes are TRBV7-9 and TRBJ2-5; D possibly corresponds to TRBD2 (5 bases). This CDR3 is 17 amino acids long. Trimming removed 3 bases from V and 2 bases from J, with 19 bases in between. CDR1 and CDR2 (germline): SEHNR, FQNEAQ (reference sequence). The CDR3 is CASSLTLGRRTQETQYF. The CDR3 nucleotides are TGTGCCAGCAGCTTGACTCTTGGGCGGAGGACTCAAGAGACCCAGTACTTC.

The V gene is TRBV27, the J gene TRBJ2-6; D possibly corresponds to TRBD1 (6 bases). V was pared by 7 bases and J by 4 bases, with 14 bases between. The CDR3 spans 15 residues. Germline V lookup: CDR1 MNHEY, CDR2 SMNVEV (reference sequence). CDR3 bases: TGTGCCAGCACCAAAGCAGGGGCGGGGGCCAACGTCCTGACTTTC. Amino acids: CASTKAGAGANVLTF.

This clone was detected a few times. The gene calls are TRBV5-1 and TRBJ1-5; no clear D gene. Germline CDR1 reads SGHRS; CDR2 reads YFSETQ. The CDR3 loop spans 17 amino acids. V gave up 5 bases and J gave up 2 bases, with 20 bases separating them. The chain's CDR3 is CASRLDPGPGGNQPQHF. The CDR3 DNA reads TGCGCCAGCAGGCTCGACCCAGGCCCCGGAGGCAATCAGCCCCAGCATTTT.

The chain combines TRBV15 with TRBJ2-5, with unresolved D. The CDR3 runs to 13 residues. Between the trimmed V and J ends, which lost 5 bases and 5 bases, there was a span of 12 bases. Germline V gene sequence: CDR1 LNHNV, CDR2 YYDKDF (reference sequence). CDR3 residues: CATSSLGQETQYF. The CDR3 bases are TGTGCCACCAGCTCATTAGGGCAGGAGACCCAGTACTTC.

This clone was seen a handful of times. V gene TRBV29-1 combines with J gene TRBJ2-1; weak D call: TRBD1 (5 bases). The germline V and J ends were trimmed by 6 bases and 5 bases, with 5 bases remaining between them. Germline CDR1 and CDR2: SQVTM and ANQGSEA. The CDR3 length is 10 residues. The CDR3 region has the DNA TGCAGCGTGGGGCACAATGAGCAGTTCTTC. Its translation: CSVGHNEQFF.

This clone was found a few times. V is TRBV6-1 and J is TRBJ2-6, with D uncertain. The CDR3 is 14 residues long. The germline V gene has CDR1 MNHNS and CDR2 SASEGT. Trimming took off 4 bases at V and 3 bases at J, with 7 bases between the two ends. CDR3 coding DNA: TGTGCCAGCAGTGCCCCGGTTGGGGCCAACGTCCTGACTTTC. Translating it yields CASSAPVGANVLTF.

The rearrangement joins TRBV2 to TRBJ2-7, with D unresolved. Trimming cost V 0 bases and J 6 bases, with 9 bases left between them. Germline assignment: CDR1 SNHLY and CDR2 FYNNEI. The CDR3 loop spans 13 amino acids. The CDR3, as DNA: TGTGCCAGCAGTGAAGCGAGGCCATCCGAGCAGTACTTC. Residues: CASSEARPSEQYF. The variable domain in full, completed from reference TRBV2 and TRBJ2-7, reads EPEVTQTPSHQVTQMGQEVILRCVPISNHLYFYWYRQILGQKVEFLVSFYNNEISEKSEIFDDQFSVERPDGSNFTLKIRSTKLEDSAMYFCASSEARPSEQYFGPGTRLTVT.

This clone was detected a few times. The junction differs from germline at one of its ends, possibly a read error. This rearrangement joins TRBV7-2 to TRBJ2-1; TRBD2 might be the D (5 bases). Germline CDR1 and CDR2: SGHTA and FQGNSA. This CDR3 has 18 amino acids. For the CDR3, the DNA is TGTGCCAGCAGCTTTCATTTTTTCCCTCCTCGTGCGGGTCAGAGGAAGGTCTTC. Protein sequence: CASSFHFFPPRAGQRKVF.

V is TRBV29-1 and J is TRBJ1-4; 8 nucleotides line up with TRBD1. With V trimmed by 4 bases and J by 0 bases, 7 bases remained unmatched. Germline values: CDR1 SQVTM, CDR2 ANQGSEA. The CDR3 length is 16 residues. The CDR3 DNA is TGCAGCGTTGCCGGGACAGGAGAAACAACTAATGAAAAACTGTTTTTT. It codes for CSVAGTGETTNEKLFF.

Points on this clone: The identical CDR3 is also encoded by other nucleotide sequences in the sample. The chain recombines TRBV7-2 with TRBJ2-3; TRBD2 agrees at 10 bases. CDR3 length: 14 residues. Looked up from germline, CDR1 is SGHTA and CDR2 is FQGNSA. Germline trimming cut 5 bases from V and 3 bases from J; bases unmatched to any gene: 2. CDR3: CASSRTSGTDTQYF. In DNA, the CDR3 is TGTGCCAGCAGCCGGACTAGCGGTACAGATACGCAGTATTTT.

The chain carries TRBV29-1 and TRBJ2-2; D remains unclear. The V gene lost 4 bases and the J gene lost 4 bases, with 10 bases spanning the gap. The CDR3 sequence is 13 residues long. Looked up from germline, CDR1 is SQVTM and CDR2 is ANQGSEA. CDR3 in amino acids: CSVAGLSTGELFF. The CDR3 DNA reads as TGCAGCGTTGCCGGTTTGAGCACCGGGGAGCTGTTTTTT.

J is TRBJ2-5 and V is TRBV2; 9 bases are shared with TRBD2. CDR1 is SNHLY and CDR2 is FYNNEI in the germline V gene. V trimming: 6 bases; J trimming: 5 bases; junction bases outside the gene matches: 7. The CDR3 sequence is 14 residues long. The CDR3: CASRAGTSYETQYF. The CDR3 DNA reads TGTGCCAGCAGGGCCGGGACTAGCTACGAGACCCAGTACTTC.